This section outlines one TCR beta chain sequence together with its context. Antigen unknown. One junction end does not reproduce the germline sequence, and a read error may be involved. CDR1 LGHDT and CDR2 YNNKEL come from the germline V gene (reference sequence). The CDR3 extends over 17 amino acids. TCRdb used MiXCR to reprocess the 5' RACE reads, holding one entry per CDR3 protein. This table has 1.5 million to 2 million distinct CDR3 sequences, 32% appearing once. The data originate from a study of identical twins. The study's findings and limits: When twins shared out-of-frame alpha sequences, those sequences had excess low generation probability. Beta out-of-frame sequences displayed a weaker excess of sharing between twins. Models underpredicted monozygotic twin sharing of out-of-frame TCR alpha.

This clonotype was obtained from a newborn girl in good health. The sequencing input was cord blood. The chain has TRBV3-1 and TRBJ2-1, with TRBD2 matching over 13 bases. The CDR3 is CTSSQDRLAGGNNEQFF. CDR3 nucleotide sequence: TGTACCAGCAGCCAAGATCGACTAGCGGGGGGAAACAATGAGCAGTTCTTC.